The 5 T cell receptor beta chains presented below share a single source sample, sequenced in a study of cytomegalovirus exposure and HLA in healthy donors. Some clones are missing from TCRdb's copy, which holds only in-frame ones; the method was immunoSEQ multiplex PCR. The sample holds 45,000 to 65,000 clones, 90% seen once. The sequenced sample consisted of PBMCs. The receptors here all came from a man between 18 and 35 years old in good health and CMV-seronegative.

This rearrangement joins TRBV15 to TRBJ2-1; D unresolved. The V and J ends lost 3 bases and 4 bases respectively, with 7 bases between them. Germline assignment: CDR1 LNHNV and CDR2 YYDKDF (reference sequence). The CDR3 has 13 amino acids. The CDR3 protein is CATSSTVYNEQFF. The CDR3 bases are TGTGCCACCAGCAGTACGGTTTACAATGAGCAGTTCTTC.

The CDR3 coding sequence is TGTGCCAGTGGACTAGCGGGAGGAAACTCCTACAATGAGCAGTTCTTC. Amino acid sequence: CASGLAGGNSYNEQFF. The chain uses TRBV28 and TRBJ2-1, with 14 bases aligning to TRBD2. CDR1 is MDHEN, CDR2 SYDVKM, per germline. The ends lost 9 bases at V and 0 bases at J; junction bases unmatched: 4. This CDR3 spans 16 amino acids.

The rearrangement links TRBV5-1 to TRBJ2-1; the match to TRBD2 covers 12 bases. After removal of 0 bases from V and 9 bases from J, the junction contained 4 bases not matched to a gene. The V gene's germline CDR1 is SGHRS and CDR2 YFSETQ. The length of the CDR3 is 15 residues. The CDR3 region has the DNA TGCGCCAGCAGCTTGGGTCTAGCGGGGGGGGGTGAGCAGTTCTTC. Translated: CASSLGLAGGGEQFF.

The genes are TRBV28 and TRBJ2-1, with 12 nucleotides matching TRBD2. V shed 6 bases, J shed 5 bases, and the junction held 5 bases outside the gene matches. The CDR3 spans 15 residues. Germline-derived CDR1 and CDR2 are MDHEN and SYDVKM. The CDR3 sequence: CASSRTSGRNNEQFF. The CDR3 nucleotides read TGTGCCAGCAGCCGTACTAGCGGGAGGAACAATGAGCAGTTCTTC.

The chain joins TRBV27 to TRBJ1-1; no reliable D call. This CDR3 is built from 15 residues. The germline V gene encodes CDR1 MNHEY and CDR2 SMNVEV (reference sequence). V was clipped by 6 bases and J by 1 base, with 15 bases between them. The CDR3 bases are TGTGCCAGCAGCCCGAGAGTCGCGGGGAACACTGAAGCTTTCTTT. Encoded protein: CASSPRVAGNTEAFF.